This TCR beta chain was sequenced for a study of control samples from healthy donors and cancer patients (dated by TCRdb to about 2020). This clone was seen repeatedly, ten times or more. Its binding antigen is unknown. No clone much larger than this one lies a single base away; base qualities are absent. The identical CDR3 is also encoded by other nucleotide sequences in the sample. Receptor amplification or capture employed the immunoSEQ multiplex PCR assay. What TCRdb holds here is the immuneACCESS table cut down to in-frame rearrangements. Part of the clones is not present; checked against another copy, under half of the missing clones reflect an unresolved V gene, and the others are unexplained. Recorded for this sample are more than 95,000 clones; more than 80% of them occurred a single time. Together, the top ten hold 0.95% to 1.3% of the sample. The trim is 0 bases for V and 8 bases for J, with a gap of 10 bases between the germline ends. Including cysteine and phenylalanine, the CDR3 has 13 amino acids. The sequence is cut down to CDR3 DNA, 39 bases in frame from base 1. The germline V gene sets CDR1 to SGHTA and CDR2 to FQGNSA.

The material sequenced was PBMCs. Here the chain combines TRBV7-2 and TRBJ1-2, with the D gene call left open. This TCR came from a woman between 50 and 59 years old with colorectal cancer. The DNA sequence reads TGTGCCAGCAGCTTAGCGGGCAGTGGCGGCTACACCTTC. This encodes CASSLAGSGGYTF.